This T cell receptor (beta chain) was captured in a study of blood T cells in healthy people across ages. CDR3 length: 14 residues. From germline, CDR1 is LGHNA and CDR2 YSLEER. As regards this clonotype: Its antigen is as yet unknown. One junction end does not reproduce the germline sequence, and a read error may be involved.

A second PCR, run for roughly 7 to 11 cycles, used a sample-barcoded 5' primer plus a J-beta primer mix. TCRdb re-analysed the 5' RACE reads in MiXCR, keeping a single row per CDR3 protein. The top ten clones hold over 40% of a sample with approximately 400,000 distinct CDR3 sequences, 52% of them seen once. General study results and limits: Naive T cell percentage strongly correlated with TCR beta diversity. Among long-lived donors, naive CD4+ cells were more numerous and diversity higher than in aged donors.

The V and J genes are TRBV4-3 and TRBJ2-1; D call uncertain. Sequenced material: blood. The source is a man in his sixties in good health. CDR3 region: CASSLGRRNNEHFF. As DNA, the CDR3 is TGCGCCAGCAGCCTAGGTCGGAGAAACAATGAGCATTTCTTC.